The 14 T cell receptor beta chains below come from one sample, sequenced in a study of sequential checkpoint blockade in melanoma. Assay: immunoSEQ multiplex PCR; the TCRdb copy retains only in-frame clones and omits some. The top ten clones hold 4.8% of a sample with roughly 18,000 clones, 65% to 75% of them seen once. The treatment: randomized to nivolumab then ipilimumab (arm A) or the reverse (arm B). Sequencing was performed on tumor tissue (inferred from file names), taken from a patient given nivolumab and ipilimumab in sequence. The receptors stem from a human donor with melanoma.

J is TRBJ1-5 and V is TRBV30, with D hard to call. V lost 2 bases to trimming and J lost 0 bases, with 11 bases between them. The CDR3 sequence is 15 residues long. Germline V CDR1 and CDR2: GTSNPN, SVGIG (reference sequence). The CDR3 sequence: CAWSRTEYSNQPQHF. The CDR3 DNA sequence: TGTGCCTGGAGTCGAACAGAATATAGCAATCAGCCCCAGCATTTT.

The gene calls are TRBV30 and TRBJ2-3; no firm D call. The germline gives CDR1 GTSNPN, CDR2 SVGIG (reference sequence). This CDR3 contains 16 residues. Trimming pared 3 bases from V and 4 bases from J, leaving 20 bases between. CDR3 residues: CAWRDGMRRSADTQYF. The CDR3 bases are TGTGCCTGGAGAGATGGGATGAGAAGATCCGCAGATACGCAGTATTTT.

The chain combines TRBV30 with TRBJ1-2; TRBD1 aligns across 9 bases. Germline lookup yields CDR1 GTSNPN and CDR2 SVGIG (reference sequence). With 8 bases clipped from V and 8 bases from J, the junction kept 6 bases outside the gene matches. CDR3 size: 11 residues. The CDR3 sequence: CAGQGTRGYTF. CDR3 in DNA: TGTGCCGGACAGGGGACTAGGGGCTACACCTTC.

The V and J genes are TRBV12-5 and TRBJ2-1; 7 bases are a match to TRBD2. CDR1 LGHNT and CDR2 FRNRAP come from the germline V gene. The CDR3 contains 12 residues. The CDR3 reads CASGAVGNEQFF. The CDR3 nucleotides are TGTGCCAGCGGGGCGGTGGGCAATGAGCAGTTCTTC.

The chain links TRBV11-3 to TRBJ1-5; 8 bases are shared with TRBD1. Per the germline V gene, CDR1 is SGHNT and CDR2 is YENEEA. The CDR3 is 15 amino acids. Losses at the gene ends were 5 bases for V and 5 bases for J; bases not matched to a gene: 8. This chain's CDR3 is CASSQKTGGHQPQHF. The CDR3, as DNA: TGTGCCAGCAGCCAGAAAACAGGGGGTCATCAGCCCCAGCATTTT.

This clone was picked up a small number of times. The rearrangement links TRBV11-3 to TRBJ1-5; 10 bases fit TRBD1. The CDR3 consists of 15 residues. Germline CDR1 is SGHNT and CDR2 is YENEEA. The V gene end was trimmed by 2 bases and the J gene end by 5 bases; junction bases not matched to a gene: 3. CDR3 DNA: TGTGCCAGCAGCTTAAGGACAGGGGGGGATCAGCCCCAGCATTTT. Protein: CASSLRTGGDQPQHF.

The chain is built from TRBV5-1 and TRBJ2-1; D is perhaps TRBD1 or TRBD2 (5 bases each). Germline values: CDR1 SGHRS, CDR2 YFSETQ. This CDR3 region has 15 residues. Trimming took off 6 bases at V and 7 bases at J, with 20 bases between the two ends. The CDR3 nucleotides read TGCGCCAGCACCACGTTTGACGGGACGGTAAATGAGCAGTTCTTC. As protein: CASTTFDGTVNEQFF.

CDR3 protein: CASSREGGDYTF. Written as DNA, the CDR3 is TGTGCCAGCAGTCGTGAGGGCGGGGACTACACCTTC. The genes are TRBV6-8 and TRBJ1-2; D remains unclear. The CDR3 totals 12 residues. Germline CDR1 MNHGY, CDR2 SAAAGT. Trimming took off 5 bases at V and 10 bases at J, with 14 bases between the two ends.

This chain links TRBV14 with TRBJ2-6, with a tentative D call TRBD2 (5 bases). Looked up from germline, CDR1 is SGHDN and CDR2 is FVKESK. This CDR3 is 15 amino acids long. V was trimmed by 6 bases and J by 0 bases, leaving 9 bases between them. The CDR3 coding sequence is TGTGCCAGCAGACTCACTAGCTCTGGGGCCAACGTCCTGACTTTC. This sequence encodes CASRLTSSGANVLTF.

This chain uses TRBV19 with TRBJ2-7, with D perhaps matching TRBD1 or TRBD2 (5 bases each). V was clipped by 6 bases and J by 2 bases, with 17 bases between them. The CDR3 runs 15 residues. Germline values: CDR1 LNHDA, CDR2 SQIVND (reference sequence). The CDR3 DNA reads TGTGCCAGTAGCCGACCGGGACGGGAAGCCTACGAGCAGTACTTC. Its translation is CASSRPGREAYEQYF.

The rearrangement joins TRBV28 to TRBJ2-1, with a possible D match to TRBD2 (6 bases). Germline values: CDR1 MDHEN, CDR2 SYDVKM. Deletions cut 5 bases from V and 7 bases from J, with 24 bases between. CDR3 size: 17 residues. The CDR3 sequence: CASSTPPAGLLGNEQFF. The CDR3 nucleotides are TGTGCCAGCAGTACCCCCCCAGCGGGTCTTCTCGGGAATGAGCAGTTCTTC.

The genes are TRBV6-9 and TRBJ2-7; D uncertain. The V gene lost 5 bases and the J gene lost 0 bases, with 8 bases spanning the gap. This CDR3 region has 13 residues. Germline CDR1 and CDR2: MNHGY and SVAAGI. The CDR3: CASSTPGSYEQYF. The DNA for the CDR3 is TGTGCCAGCAGTACCCCAGGCTCCTACGAGCAGTACTTC.

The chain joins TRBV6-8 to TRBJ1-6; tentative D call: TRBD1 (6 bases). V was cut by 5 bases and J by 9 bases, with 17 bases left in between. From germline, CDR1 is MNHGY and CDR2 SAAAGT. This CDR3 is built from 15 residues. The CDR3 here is CASSREQGSSSPLHF. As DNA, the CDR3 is TGTGCCAGCAGTCGCGAACAGGGTAGCTCTTCACCCCTCCACTTT.

The CDR3 spells CASSIFRGSNQPQHF. The CDR3, as DNA: TGTGCCAGTAGTATATTCAGGGGGAGCAATCAGCCCCAGCATTTT. The chain couples TRBV19 to TRBJ1-5, with 7 bases aligning to TRBD1. The CDR3 length is 15 residues. V lost 2 bases to trimming and J lost 1 base; unmatched junction nucleotides: 2. The germline V gene encodes CDR1 LNHDA and CDR2 SQIVND (reference sequence).